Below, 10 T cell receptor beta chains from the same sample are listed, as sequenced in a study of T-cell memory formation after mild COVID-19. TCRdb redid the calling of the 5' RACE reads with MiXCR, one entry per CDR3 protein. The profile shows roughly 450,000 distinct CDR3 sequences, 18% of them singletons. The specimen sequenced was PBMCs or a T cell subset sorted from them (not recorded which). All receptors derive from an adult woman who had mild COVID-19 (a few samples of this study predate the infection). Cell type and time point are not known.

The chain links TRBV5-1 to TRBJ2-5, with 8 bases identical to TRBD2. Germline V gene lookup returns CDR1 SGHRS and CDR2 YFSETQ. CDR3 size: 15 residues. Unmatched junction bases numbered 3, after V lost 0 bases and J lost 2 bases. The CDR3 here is CASSLVPSGQETQYF. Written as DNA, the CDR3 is TGCGCCAGCAGCTTGGTTCCTAGCGGGCAAGAGACCCAGTACTTC.

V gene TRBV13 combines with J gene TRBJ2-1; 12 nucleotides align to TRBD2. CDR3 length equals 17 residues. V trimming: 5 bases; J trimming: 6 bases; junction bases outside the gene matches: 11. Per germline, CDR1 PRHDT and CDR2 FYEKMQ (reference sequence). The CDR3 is CASSPRTSGARANEQFF. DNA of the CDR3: TGTGCCAGCAGCCCACGGACTAGCGGGGCCCGGGCCAATGAGCAGTTCTTC.

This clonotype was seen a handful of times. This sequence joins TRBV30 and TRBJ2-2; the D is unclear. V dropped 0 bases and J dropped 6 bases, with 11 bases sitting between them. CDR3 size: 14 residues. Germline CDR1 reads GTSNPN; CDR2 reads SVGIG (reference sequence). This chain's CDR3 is CAWSVSSNPGELFF. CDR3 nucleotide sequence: TGTGCCTGGAGTGTATCGAGCAACCCCGGGGAGCTGTTTTTT.

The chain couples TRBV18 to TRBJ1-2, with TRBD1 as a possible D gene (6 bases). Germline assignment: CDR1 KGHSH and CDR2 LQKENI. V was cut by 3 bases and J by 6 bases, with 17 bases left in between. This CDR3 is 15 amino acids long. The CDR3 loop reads CASSPSRGYGDGYTF. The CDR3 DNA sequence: TGTGCCAGCTCACCGAGCAGGGGATACGGAGATGGCTACACCTTC.

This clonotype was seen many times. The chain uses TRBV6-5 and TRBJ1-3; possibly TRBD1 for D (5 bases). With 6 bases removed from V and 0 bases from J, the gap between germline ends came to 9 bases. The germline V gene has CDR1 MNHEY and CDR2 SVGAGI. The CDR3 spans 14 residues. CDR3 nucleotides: TGTGCCAGCAGGACAGACTACTCTGGAAACACCATATATTTT. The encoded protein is CASRTDYSGNTIYF.

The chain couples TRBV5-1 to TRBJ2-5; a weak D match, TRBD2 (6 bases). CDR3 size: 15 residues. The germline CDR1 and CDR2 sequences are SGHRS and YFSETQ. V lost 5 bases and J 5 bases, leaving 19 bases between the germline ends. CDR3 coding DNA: TGCGCCAGCAGTTTACGGAGTACCGGAGGGGAGACCCAGTACTTC. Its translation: CASSLRSTGGETQYF.

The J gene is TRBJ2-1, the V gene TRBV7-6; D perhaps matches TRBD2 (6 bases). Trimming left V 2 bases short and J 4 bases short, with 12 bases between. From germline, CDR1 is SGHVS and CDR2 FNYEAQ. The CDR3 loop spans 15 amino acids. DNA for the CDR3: TGTGCCAGCAGCTTAACGGTAGCGGCTTACAATGAGCAGTTCTTC. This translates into CASSLTVAAYNEQFF.

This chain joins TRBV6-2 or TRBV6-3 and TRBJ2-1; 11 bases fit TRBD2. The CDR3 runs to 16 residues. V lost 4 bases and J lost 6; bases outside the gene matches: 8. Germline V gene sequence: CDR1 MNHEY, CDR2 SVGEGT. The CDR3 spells CASSFRLAGGPNEQFF. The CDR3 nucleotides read TGTGCCAGCAGTTTTAGGCTAGCGGGAGGCCCCAATGAGCAGTTCTTC.

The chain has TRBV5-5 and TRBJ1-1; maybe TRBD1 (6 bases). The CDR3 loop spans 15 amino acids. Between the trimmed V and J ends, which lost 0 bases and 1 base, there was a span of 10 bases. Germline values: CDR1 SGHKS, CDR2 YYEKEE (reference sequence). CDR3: CASSLEGDWNTEAFF. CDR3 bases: TGTGCCAGCAGCTTGGAGGGGGATTGGAACACTGAAGCTTTCTTT.

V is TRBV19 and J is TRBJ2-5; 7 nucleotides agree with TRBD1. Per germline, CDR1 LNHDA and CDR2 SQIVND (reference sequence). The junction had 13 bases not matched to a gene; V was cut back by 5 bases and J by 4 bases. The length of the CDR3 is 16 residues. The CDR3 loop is CASSSGQLTEVETQYF. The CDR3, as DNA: TGTGCCAGTAGTTCGGGACAGCTGACCGAGGTAGAGACCCAGTACTTC. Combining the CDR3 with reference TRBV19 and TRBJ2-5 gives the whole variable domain DGGITQSPKYLFRKEGQNVTLSCEQNLNHDAMYWYRQDPGQGLRLIYYSQIVNDFQKGDIAEGYSVSREKKESFPLTVTSAQKNPTAFYLCASSSGQLTEVETQYFGPGTRLLVL.